The T cell receptor (beta chain) under discussion was sequenced for a study of blood T cell repertoires in COVID-19. About the study: From T cells, B-cell-depleted T cells, or PBMCs came the material, which was cDNA or gDNA.

The CDR3 spans 16 residues. Trimming left V 5 bases short and J 0 bases short, with 16 bases between. Germline-derived CDR1 and CDR2 are LNHDA and SQIVND (reference sequence). As handled by the study authors: For nucleated cells, counts were estimated from reference gene primer amplification. TCRdb's copy holds only in-frame clones and misses some; the assay was immunoSEQ multiplex PCR. For V, J and clone size, that table is used; D and trimming come from the DNA. This sample yields fewer than 350,000 clones, of which about 91% are seen a single time; 8% to 10% belongs to the top ten. V gene TRBV19 combines with J gene TRBJ1-1; possibly TRBD1 for D (5 bases). The specimen was PBMCs or T cells enriched from blood (not recorded which). This receptor was identified in a woman between 40 and 50 years old who had recovered from COVID-19. The CDR3 protein is CASSPERRGLNTEAFF. CDR3 bases: TGTGCCAGTAGTCCCGAACGCCGGGGGTTGAACACTGAAGCTTTCTTT.